Following are 21 T cell receptor beta chains from one sample sequenced in a study of long-term antiretroviral therapy in people with HIV. Researchers ran immunoSEQ v3.0 at survey level. Sequencing was performed with immunoSEQ multiplex PCR; in TCRdb, only in-frame clones are kept and a portion is missing. The table shows around 8,000 clones, with roughly 84% occurring only once. Sequenced material: unsorted PBMCs, taken 0.3 years before starting antiretroviral therapy. The source is a man under 40 with HIV.

The chain couples TRBV4-1 to TRBJ2-7; D remains unclear. V was trimmed by 1 base and J by 4 bases, leaving 11 bases between them. CDR1 MGHRA and CDR2 YSYEKL come from the germline V gene. This CDR3 spans 14 amino acids. The CDR3 DNA sequence: TGCGCCAGCAGCCAAGGCGACCTGGTGTACGAGCAGTACTTC. Its translation: CASSQGDLVYEQYF.

This clone came up a few times. V usage is TRBV6-5 and J usage is TRBJ2-1; 10 positions agree with TRBD1. Germline-derived CDR1 and CDR2 are MNHEY and SVGAGI. Trimming cost V 2 bases and J 2 bases; bases outside gene matches: 3. CDR3 length equals 16 residues. The CDR3 loop reads CASSYLGQGTYNEQFF. The CDR3 region has the DNA TGTGCCAGCAGTTACCTGGGACAGGGGACCTACAATGAGCAGTTCTTC.

This chain joins TRBV7-9 and TRBJ2-3, with D unresolved. This CDR3 has 12 amino acids. Per the germline V gene, CDR1 is SEHNR and CDR2 is FQNEAQ (reference sequence). Trimming removed 5 bases at V and 3 bases at J, with 6 bases between. The CDR3 nucleotides read TGTGCCAGCAGCCAGAGGACAGATACGCAGTATTTT. Its protein is CASSQRTDTQYF.

This sequence joins TRBV7-9 and TRBJ2-3; 12 bases fit TRBD2. Looked up from germline, CDR1 is SEHNR and CDR2 is FQNEAQ (reference sequence). V dropped 0 bases and J dropped 1; count of bases not matched to a gene: 2. The CDR3 consists of 17 residues. DNA of the CDR3: TGTGCCAGCAGCTTAGCGCGACTAGCGGGAGGCACAGATACGCAGTATTTT. Translating gives CASSLARLAGGTDTQYF.

The chain combines TRBV29-1 with TRBJ2-2, with D hard to call. CDR1 and CDR2 (germline): SQVTM, ANQGSEA. Trimming shortened V by 5 bases and J by 0 bases, and 4 bases separated the two germline ends. CDR3 length equals 12 residues. This CDR3 is CSVPANTGELFF. In DNA, the CDR3 is TGCAGCGTTCCCGCGAACACCGGGGAGCTGTTTTTT.

The chain uses TRBV28 and TRBJ2-3; D is possibly TRBD2 (5 bases). This CDR3 spans 13 amino acids. Looked up from germline, CDR1 is MDHEN and CDR2 is SYDVKM. Trimming shortened V by 3 bases and J by 1 base, and 5 bases separated the two germline ends. CDR3 nucleotide sequence: TGTGCCAGCAGTTTCGGGGGCACAGATACGCAGTATTTT. The encoded protein is CASSFGGTDTQYF. Variable domain in full (rest from reference TRBV28 and TRBJ2-3): DVKVTQSSRYLVKRTGEKVFLECVQDMDHENMFWYRQDPGLGLRLIYFSYDVKMKEKGDIPEGYSVSREKKERFSLILESASTNQTSMYLCASSFGGTDTQYFGPGTRLTVL.

This chain uses TRBV6-1 with TRBJ1-5, with 9 bases lining up with TRBD1. The CDR3 has 15 residues. After removal of 7 bases from V and 4 bases from J, the junction contained 8 bases not matched to a gene. The germline V gene encodes CDR1 MNHNS and CDR2 SASEGT. For the CDR3, the DNA is TGTGCCAGCACCAGACAGGGGGGAAGTAATCAGCCCCAGCATTTT. Protein sequence: CASTRQGGSNQPQHF.

The chain joins TRBV30 to TRBJ1-2; 7 nucleotides match TRBD1. V lost 0 bases, J lost 6 bases, and 19 bases stayed unmatched. The CDR3 contains 18 residues. Looked up from germline, CDR1 is GTSNPN and CDR2 is SVGIG (reference sequence). The CDR3 reads CAWSVALVRGARSNGYTF. CDR3 coding DNA: TGTGCCTGGAGTGTCGCCCTGGTCAGGGGGGCGCGGTCGAATGGCTACACCTTC.

The J gene is TRBJ2-2, the V gene TRBV6-6, with D perhaps matching TRBD1 (5 bases). Trimming left V 5 bases short and J 4 bases short, with 11 bases between. Germline-derived CDR1 and CDR2 are MNHNY and SVGAGI (reference sequence). The CDR3 length is 14 residues. This CDR3 reads CASSPTGATGELFF. The CDR3 region has the DNA TGTGCCAGCAGTCCAACAGGCGCCACCGGGGAGCTGTTTTTT.

V is TRBV30 and J is TRBJ1-2; D is unclear. This CDR3 has 12 amino acids. Trimming pared 0 bases from V and 6 bases from J, leaving 8 bases between. Per the germline V gene, CDR1 is GTSNPN and CDR2 is SVGIG (reference sequence). CDR3 amino acids: CAWSVGGDGYTF. CDR3 sequence (DNA): TGTGCCTGGAGTGTTGGCGGTGATGGCTACACCTTC.

The chain uses TRBV18 and TRBJ1-4; tentatively, D is TRBD1 (6 bases). The CDR3 contains 15 residues. V lost 1 base and J lost 8, with 14 bases in between. Germline CDR1 KGHSH, CDR2 LQKENI. CDR3 region: CASSPQGTQGEKLFF. CDR3 bases: TGTGCCAGCTCACCACAAGGGACACAGGGAGAAAAACTGTTTTTT.

The rearrangement joins TRBV27 to TRBJ2-7; no clear D. Deletions cut 7 bases from V and 7 bases from J, with 14 bases between. The CDR3 has 12 residues. CDR1 is MNHEY, CDR2 SMNVEV, per germline (reference sequence). CDR3 DNA: TGTGCCAGCAAACTGAGCTCGGGTGAGCAGTACTTC. Translating it yields CASKLSSGEQYF.

The gene calls are TRBV10-1 and TRBJ1-2, with D possibly matching TRBD1 (6 bases). CDR3 length equals 14 residues. Trimming pared 6 bases from V and 1 base from J, leaving 12 bases between. Germline assignment: CDR1 WNHNN and CDR2 SYGVQD (reference sequence). Written as DNA, the CDR3 is TGCGCCAGCAGCATGACAGGATATAACTATGGCTACACCTTC. Its protein product is CASSMTGYNYGYTF.

The chain recombines TRBV7-3 with TRBJ2-5; TRBD1 matches 8 bases. The germline V gene has CDR1 SGHTA and CDR2 FQGTGA. The CDR3 extends over 13 amino acids. V shed 3 bases, J shed 3 bases, and the junction held 0 bases outside the gene matches. CDR3 residues: CASSLDREETQYF. CDR3 DNA: TGTGCCAGCAGCTTGGACAGGGAAGAGACCCAGTACTTC.

J is TRBJ2-3 and V is TRBV2, with 7 bases that match TRBD2. Germline V CDR1 and CDR2: SNHLY, FYNNEI. This CDR3 contains 15 residues. J was trimmed by 6 bases and V by 5 bases; bases with no gene match: 11. The CDR3 bases are TGTGCCAGCAGTCAGGGACTACCCAAGGGGGATACGCAGTATTTT. Protein: CASSQGLPKGDTQYF.

V usage is TRBV12-5 and J usage is TRBJ2-2; maybe TRBD1 (5 bases). The V end was cut by 4 bases, the J end by 0 bases, with 12 bases between. The CDR3 sequence is 16 residues long. From germline, CDR1 is LGHNT and CDR2 FRNRAP. The CDR3 protein is CASGYRTYTNTGELFF. The CDR3, as DNA: TGTGCTAGTGGTTACAGGACATATACGAACACCGGGGAGCTGTTTTTT.

The chain uses TRBV7-2 and TRBJ1-1; no clear D. This CDR3 spans 11 amino acids. V dropped 5 bases and J dropped 2 bases, with 3 bases sitting between them. Germline CDR1 is SGHTA and CDR2 is FQGNSA. In DNA, the CDR3 is TGTGCCAGCAGCCAAAACACTGAAGCTTTCTTT. It yields the protein CASSQNTEAFF.

V is TRBV30 and J is TRBJ2-7; a possible D gene is TRBD1 (5 bases). Germline CDR1 and CDR2: GTSNPN and SVGIG (reference sequence). This CDR3 region has 13 residues. Between the trimmed V and J ends, which lost 4 bases and 5 bases, there was a span of 15 bases. The CDR3 bases are TGTGCCTGGATCCGCCTGGGCAGGGACGAGCAGTACTTC. Protein sequence: CAWIRLGRDEQYF.

By share, this clone counts as large. This chain connects TRBV5-6 to TRBJ2-5; maybe TRBD2 (6 bases). This CDR3 has 15 residues. Germline assignment: CDR1 SGHDT and CDR2 YYEEEE. Trimming removed 4 bases from V and 5 bases from J, with 18 bases in between. CDR3 loop: CASSTGDPGKETQYF. The CDR3 nucleotides read TGTGCCAGCAGCACGGGGGACCCAGGGAAGGAGACCCAGTACTTC.

This chain connects TRBV30 to TRBJ1-3, with D unclear. CDR1 is GTSNPN, CDR2 SVGIG, per germline (reference sequence). V was trimmed by 1 base and J by 14 bases, leaving 15 bases between them. The CDR3 has 12 amino acids. CDR3 bases: TGTGCCTGGAGTGACGAAGGGAATCCGTTATATTTT. It is translated as CAWSDEGNPLYF.

Note on this clone: The same CDR3 is also encoded by other DNA sequences in this sample. This chain links TRBV4-1 with TRBJ2-7; 7 bases match TRBD1. J lost 4 bases, V lost 1 base, and 13 bases had no gene match. CDR3 length: 17 amino acids. CDR1 and CDR2 from the germline V gene are MGHRA and YSYEKL. This CDR3 reads CASSQAQGKTGTYEQYF. The CDR3 DNA follows: TGCGCCAGCAGCCAAGCCCAGGGGAAGACAGGGACGTACGAGCAGTACTTC.